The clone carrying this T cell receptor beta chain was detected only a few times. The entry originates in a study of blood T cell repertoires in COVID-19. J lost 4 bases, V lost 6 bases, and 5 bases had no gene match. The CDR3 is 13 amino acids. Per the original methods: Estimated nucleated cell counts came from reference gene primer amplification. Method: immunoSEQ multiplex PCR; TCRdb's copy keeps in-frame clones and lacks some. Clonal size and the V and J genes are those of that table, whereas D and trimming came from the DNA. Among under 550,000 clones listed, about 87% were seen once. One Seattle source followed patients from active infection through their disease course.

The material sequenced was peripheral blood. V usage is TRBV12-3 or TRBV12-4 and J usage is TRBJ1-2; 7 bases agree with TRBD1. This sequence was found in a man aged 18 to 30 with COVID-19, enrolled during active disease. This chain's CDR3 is CASSQDRTYGYTF. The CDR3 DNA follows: TGTGCCAGCAGCCAGGACAGGACCTATGGCTACACCTTC.